The 14 T cell receptor beta chains in this list originate from one sample, sequenced in a study of T cells in Graves' hyperthyroidism and ophthalmopathy. The TCR beta CDR3 regions underwent amplification using RNA transcripts as the source. First-round RT-PCR targeting the TCR CDR3 was performed with the HTBI primer set. TCRdb processed the multiplex PCR reads anew with MiXCR; each CDR3 protein has one entry. The repertoire holds about 700,000 distinct CDR3 sequences, with roughly 15% as singletons. The sample taken for sequencing was blood. These receptor sequences come from a young woman with Graves' hyperthyroidism.

CDR3 region: CSVEVGTRGYTF. The CDR3 nucleotides are TGCAGCGTTGAAGTAGGGACGCGGGGCTACACCTTC. This sequence joins TRBV29-1 and TRBJ1-2; the D gene is possibly TRBD1 (5 bases). The CDR3 runs 12 residues. Looked up from germline, CDR1 is SQVTM and CDR2 is ANQGSEA. Trimming removed 1 base from V and 8 bases from J, with 11 bases in between.

This clonotype was observed at least ten times. The rearrangement links TRBV29-1 to TRBJ2-1; perhaps TRBD2 as D (5 bases). Germline-derived CDR1 and CDR2 are SQVTM and ANQGSEA. The CDR3 is 12 residues long. V lost 7 bases and J 2 bases, leaving 9 bases between the germline ends. The CDR3 here is CSGGFPYNEQFF. Written as DNA, the CDR3 is TGCAGCGGCGGGTTTCCCTACAATGAGCAGTTCTTC.

The chain couples TRBV4-2 to TRBJ2-5, with D unresolved. V was clipped by 1 base and J by 2 bases, with 8 bases between them. The CDR3 contains 14 residues. Germline lookup yields CDR1 LGHNA and CDR2 YNFKEQ. The CDR3 spells CASSQVAKQETQYF. The CDR3 DNA is TGTGCCAGCAGCCAAGTCGCGAAACAAGAGACCCAGTACTTC.

CDR3 in DNA: TGTGCCAGCAGCCCGATATCGGGGTTCAATGGCTACACCTTC. Residues: CASSPISGFNGYTF. V is TRBV3-1 and J is TRBJ1-2; D unresolved. V was clipped by 4 bases and J by 6 bases, with 15 bases between them. The germline V gene encodes CDR1 LGHDT and CDR2 YNNKEL (reference sequence). This CDR3 is built from 14 residues.

This chain joins TRBV18 and TRBJ1-1; D remains unclear. Germline CDR1 reads KGHSH; CDR2 reads LQKENI. The CDR3 length is 14 residues. The ends were cut back, 1 base at V and 1 base at J, with 7 bases in the middle. The CDR3 region is CASSPQDTNTEAFF. The CDR3 DNA reads TGTGCCAGCTCACCACAGGATACGAACACTGAAGCTTTCTTT. Using reference TRBV18 and TRBJ1-1 for the parts outside the CDR3, the full variable domain is NAGVMQNPRHLVRRRGQEARLRCSPMKGHSHVYWYRQLPEEGLKFMVYLQKENIIDESGMPKERFSAEFPKEGPSILRIQQVVRGDSAAYFCASSPQDTNTEAFFGQGTRLTVV.

The rearrangement links TRBV29-1 to TRBJ1-2; tentatively, D is TRBD1 (5 bases). The germline V and J ends were trimmed by 6 bases and 1 base, with 21 bases remaining between them. This CDR3 has 16 amino acids. Germline CDR1 reads SQVTM; CDR2 reads ANQGSEA. Here the CDR3 DNA reads TGCAGCGTCGCTGGGGCCGCGCCGACCCATAACTATGGCTACACCTTC. This translates into CSVAGAAPTHNYGYTF.

A few counts support this clonotype. The chain joins TRBV18 to TRBJ2-1, with D maybe TRBD2 (6 bases). Germline V gene lookup returns CDR1 KGHSH and CDR2 LQKENI. The CDR3 has 15 amino acids. V lost 2 bases and J lost 6, with 14 bases in between. The CDR3 region has the DNA TGTGCCAGCTCACCAGGGGGGAGTGGTAGCAATGAGCAGTTCTTC. Its translation is CASSPGGSGSNEQFF. The full variable domain, its missing parts supplied by reference TRBV18 and TRBJ2-1, is NAGVMQNPRHLVRRRGQEARLRCSPMKGHSHVYWYRQLPEEGLKFMVYLQKENIIDESGMPKERFSAEFPKEGPSILRIQQVVRGDSAAYFCASSPGGSGSNEQFFGPGTRLTVL.

Remarks on this clonotype: One base away lies a much larger clone, so this may be a sequencing read error. Given the absence of the conserved phenylalanine or tryptophan at the CDR3 end, a read error is likely. The chain combines TRBV28 with TRBJ1-5; 10 bases match TRBD1. This CDR3 is built from 14 residues. After removal of 10 bases from V and 3 bases from J, the junction contained 6 bases not matched to a gene. CDR1 is MDHEN and CDR2 is SYDVKM in the germline V gene. CDR3 amino acids: CAIPGQGSNQPQHL. Written as DNA, the CDR3 is TGTGCCATACCGGGACAGGGGTCCAATCAGCCCCAGCATCTT.

This clonotype came up many times. This chain links TRBV7-9 with TRBJ2-7; a possible D gene is TRBD2 (6 bases). In germline, CDR1 is SEHNR, CDR2 FQNEAQ (reference sequence). The V end was cut by 0 bases, the J end by 0 bases, with 12 bases between. The CDR3 runs to 16 residues. CDR3 bases: TGTGCCAGCAGCTTAGCGGGGGACTGGGGCTCCTACGAGCAGTACTTC. Translating it yields CASSLAGDWGSYEQYF.

V and J are TRBV19 and TRBJ2-3, with TRBD2 matching over 9 bases. The germline gives CDR1 LNHDA, CDR2 SQIVND (reference sequence). The V and J ends lost 4 bases and 0 bases, in that order; junction bases with no gene match: 2. The CDR3 length is 15 residues. CDR3 sequence: CASSRLAASTDTQYF. CDR3 coding DNA: TGTGCCAGTAGTAGACTAGCGGCTAGCACAGATACGCAGTATTTT. The variable domain in full, completed from reference TRBV19 and TRBJ2-3, reads DGGITQSPKYLFRKEGQNVTLSCEQNLNHDAMYWYRQDPGQGLRLIYYSQIVNDFQKGDIAEGYSVSREKKESFPLTVTSAQKNPTAFYLCASSRLAASTDTQYFGPGTRLTVL.

This clonotype has a count of ten or more. The chain links TRBV7-9 to TRBJ1-1; no definite D call. Germline V gene data show CDR1 as SEHNR and CDR2 as FQNEAQ (reference sequence). The ends were cut back, 8 bases at V and 0 bases at J, with 7 bases in the middle. The CDR3 totals 12 residues. The CDR3 bases are TGTGCCAGCGGATATATGAACACTGAAGCTTTCTTT. Translation gives CASGYMNTEAFF.

As for this clonotype: A much larger clone lies one base from this, so it may be a read error. The genes are TRBV10-3 and TRBJ2-1, with 11 bases identical to TRBD2. The CDR3 sequence is 16 residues long. V shed 6 bases, J shed 1 base, and the junction held 5 bases outside the gene matches. The V gene's germline CDR1 is ENHRY and CDR2 SYGVKD. The chain's CDR3 is CAIRVSSGGSYNEQFF. The CDR3 DNA reads as TGTGCCATCAGGGTATCTAGCGGGGGGTCCTACAATGAGCAGTTCTTC.

This clonotype was observed at least ten times. The chain carries TRBV28 and TRBJ2-7; the match to TRBD2 covers 7 bases. V was clipped by 2 bases and J by 3 bases; unmatched bases: 4. The CDR3 is 14 amino acids. The V gene's germline CDR1 is MDHEN and CDR2 SYDVKM. This chain's CDR3 is CASSLGGRGYEQYF. The DNA of the CDR3 is TGTGCCAGCAGTTTAGGAGGGAGGGGCTACGAGCAGTACTTC.

This clonotype was counted many times. The chain employs TRBV28 and TRBJ2-7, with 10 nucleotides matching TRBD2. Trimming cost V 1 base and J 3 bases; bases outside gene matches: 3. The CDR3 covers 15 residues. The germline V gene encodes CDR1 MDHEN and CDR2 SYDVKM. DNA for the CDR3: TGTGCCAGCAGTTTATCCGCTAGCGGGAGCTACGAGCAGTACTTC. The encoded protein is CASSLSASGSYEQYF.